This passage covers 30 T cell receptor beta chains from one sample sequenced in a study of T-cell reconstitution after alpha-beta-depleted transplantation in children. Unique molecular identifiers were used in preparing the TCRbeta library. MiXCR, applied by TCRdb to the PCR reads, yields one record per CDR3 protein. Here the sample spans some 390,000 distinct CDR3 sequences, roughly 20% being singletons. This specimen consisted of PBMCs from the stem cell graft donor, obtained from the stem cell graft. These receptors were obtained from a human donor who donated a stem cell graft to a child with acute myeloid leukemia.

The CDR3 reads CASSFRDRGYEQYF. The CDR3 region has the DNA TGTGCCAGCAGCTTCCGGGACAGGGGTTACGAGCAGTACTTC. This chain connects TRBV7-9 to TRBJ2-7; 10 nucleotides match TRBD1. V shed 3 bases, J shed 4 bases, and the junction held 3 bases outside the gene matches. This CDR3 has 14 amino acids. Germline V gene sequence: CDR1 SEHNR, CDR2 FQNEAQ (reference sequence).

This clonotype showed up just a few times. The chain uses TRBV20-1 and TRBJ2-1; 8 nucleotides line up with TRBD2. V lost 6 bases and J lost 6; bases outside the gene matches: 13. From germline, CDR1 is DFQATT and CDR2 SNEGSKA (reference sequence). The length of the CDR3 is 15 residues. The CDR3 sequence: CSASSAGVVGNEQFF. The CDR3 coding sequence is TGCAGTGCGTCGTCAGCGGGAGTTGTTGGCAATGAGCAGTTCTTC.

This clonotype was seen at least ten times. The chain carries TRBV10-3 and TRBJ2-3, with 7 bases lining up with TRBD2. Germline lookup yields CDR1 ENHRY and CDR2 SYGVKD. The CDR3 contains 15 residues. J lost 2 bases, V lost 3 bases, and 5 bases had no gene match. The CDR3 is CAISEGLADTDTQYF. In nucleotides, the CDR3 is TGTGCCATCAGTGAAGGGCTAGCGGACACAGATACGCAGTATTTT.

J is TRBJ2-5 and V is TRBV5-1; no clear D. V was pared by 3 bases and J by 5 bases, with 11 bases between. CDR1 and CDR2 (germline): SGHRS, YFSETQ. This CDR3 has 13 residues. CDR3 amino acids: CASSSVAAETQYF. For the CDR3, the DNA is TGCGCCAGCAGCTCGGTGGCGGCGGAGACCCAGTACTTC.

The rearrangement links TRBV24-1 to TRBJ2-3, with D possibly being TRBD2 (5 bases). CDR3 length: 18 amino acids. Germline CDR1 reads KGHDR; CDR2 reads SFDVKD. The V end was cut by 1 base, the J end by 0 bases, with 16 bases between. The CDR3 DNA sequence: TGTGCCACCAGTGATTTTAAACACGGGGAATCTAGCACAGATACGCAGTATTTT. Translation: CATSDFKHGESSTDTQYF.

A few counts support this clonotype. CDR3: CSVEGGKGTYEQYF. The DNA for the CDR3 is TGCAGCGTTGAAGGGGGAAAGGGGACCTACGAGCAGTACTTC. This chain connects TRBV29-1 to TRBJ2-7; D is perhaps TRBD1 (5 bases). CDR1 is SQVTM, CDR2 ANQGSEA, per germline. The CDR3 runs 14 residues. Trimming took 1 base from V and 2 from J, leaving 12 bases between them.

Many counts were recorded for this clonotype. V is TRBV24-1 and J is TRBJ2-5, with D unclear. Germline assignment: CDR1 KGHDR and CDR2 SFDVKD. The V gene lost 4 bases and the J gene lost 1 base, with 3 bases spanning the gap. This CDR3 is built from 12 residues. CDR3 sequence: CATSDLQETQYF. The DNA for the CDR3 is TGTGCCACCAGTGACCTCCAAGAGACCCAGTACTTC.

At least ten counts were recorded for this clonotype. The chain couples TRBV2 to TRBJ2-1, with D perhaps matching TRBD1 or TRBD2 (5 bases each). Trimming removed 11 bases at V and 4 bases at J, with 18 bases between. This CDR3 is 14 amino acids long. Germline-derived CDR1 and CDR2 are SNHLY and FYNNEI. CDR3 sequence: CAVESGPAYNEQFF. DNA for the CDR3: TGTGCCGTCGAATCGGGGCCGGCGTACAATGAGCAGTTCTTC. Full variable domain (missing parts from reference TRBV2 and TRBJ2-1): EPEVTQTPSHQVTQMGQEVILRCVPISNHLYFYWYRQILGQKVEFLVSFYNNEISEKSEIFDDQFSVERPDGSNFTLKIRSTKLEDSAMYFCAVESGPAYNEQFFGPGTRLTVL.

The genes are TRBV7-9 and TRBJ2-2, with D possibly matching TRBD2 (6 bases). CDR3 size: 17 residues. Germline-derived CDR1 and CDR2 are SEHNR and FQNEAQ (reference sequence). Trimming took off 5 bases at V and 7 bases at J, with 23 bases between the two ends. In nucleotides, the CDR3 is TGTGCCAGCAGCAACCGGGGTAGCTCCCGGGGAGGCGGGGAGCTGTTTTTT. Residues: CASSNRGSSRGGGELFF. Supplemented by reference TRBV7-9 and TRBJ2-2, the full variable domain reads DTGVSQNPRHKITKRGQNVTFRCDPISEHNRLYWYRQTLGQGPEFLTYFQNEAQLEKSRLLSDRFSAERPKGSFSTLEIQRTEQGDSAMYLCASSNRGSSRGGGELFFGEGSRLTVL.

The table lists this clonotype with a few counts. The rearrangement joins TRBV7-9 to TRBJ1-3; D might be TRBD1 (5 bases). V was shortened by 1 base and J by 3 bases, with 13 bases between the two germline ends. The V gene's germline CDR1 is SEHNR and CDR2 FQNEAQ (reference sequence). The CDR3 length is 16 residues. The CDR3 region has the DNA TGTGCCAGCAGCTTAGGCACGGGGGGAAATGGAAACACCATATATTTT. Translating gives CASSLGTGGNGNTIYF.

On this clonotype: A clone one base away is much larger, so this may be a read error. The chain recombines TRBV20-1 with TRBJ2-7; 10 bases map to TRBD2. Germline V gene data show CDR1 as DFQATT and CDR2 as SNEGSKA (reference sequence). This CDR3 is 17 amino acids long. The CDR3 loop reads CCARVTGLAGESYEQYF. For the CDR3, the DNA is TGCTGTGCTAGAGTCACGGGGCTAGCGGGAGAATCCTACGAGCAGTACTTC.

The CDR3 loop reads CASSFEGREKLFF. DNA of the CDR3: TGTGCCAGCAGTTTTGAAGGGAGGGAAAAACTGTTTTTT. This chain joins TRBV28 and TRBJ1-4, with D unresolved. The length of the CDR3 is 13 residues. Germline loops: CDR1 MDHEN, CDR2 SYDVKM. V shed 3 bases and J shed 8 bases, with 10 bases lying between them.

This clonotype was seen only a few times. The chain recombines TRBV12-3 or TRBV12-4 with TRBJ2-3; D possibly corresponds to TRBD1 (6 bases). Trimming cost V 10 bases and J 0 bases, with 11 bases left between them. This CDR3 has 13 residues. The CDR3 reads CATRQDSTDTQYF. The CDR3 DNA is TGTGCCACCAGACAGGATAGCACAGATACGCAGTATTTT.

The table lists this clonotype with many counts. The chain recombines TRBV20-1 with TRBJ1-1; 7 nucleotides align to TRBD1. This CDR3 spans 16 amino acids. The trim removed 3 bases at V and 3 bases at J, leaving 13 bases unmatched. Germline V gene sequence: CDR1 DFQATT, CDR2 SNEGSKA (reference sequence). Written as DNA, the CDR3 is TGCAGTGCTAGCTCACTAATAGACAGGGTATACACTGAAGCTTTCTTT. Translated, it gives CSASSLIDRVYTEAFF.

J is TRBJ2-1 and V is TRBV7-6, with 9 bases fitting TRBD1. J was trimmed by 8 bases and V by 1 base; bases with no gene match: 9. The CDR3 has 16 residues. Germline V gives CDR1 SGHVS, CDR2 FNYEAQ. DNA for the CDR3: TGTGCCAGCAGCTTAGTAGTGAGGACAGGGGTGGATGAGCAGTTCTTC. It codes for CASSLVVRTGVDEQFF.

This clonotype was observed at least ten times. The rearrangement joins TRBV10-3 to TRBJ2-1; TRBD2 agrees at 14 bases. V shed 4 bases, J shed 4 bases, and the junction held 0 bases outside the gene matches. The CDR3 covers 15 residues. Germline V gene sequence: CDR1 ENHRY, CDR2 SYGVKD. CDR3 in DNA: TGTGCCATCAGTGGGACTAGCGGGGGGTACAATGAGCAGTTCTTC. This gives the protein CAISGTSGGYNEQFF.

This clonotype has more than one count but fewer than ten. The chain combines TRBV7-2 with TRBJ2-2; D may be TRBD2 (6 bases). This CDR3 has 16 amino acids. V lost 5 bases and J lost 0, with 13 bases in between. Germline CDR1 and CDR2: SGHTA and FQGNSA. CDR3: CASSELAPTNTGELFF. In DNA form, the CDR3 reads TGTGCCAGCAGCGAGCTAGCGCCCACGAACACCGGGGAGCTGTTTTTT. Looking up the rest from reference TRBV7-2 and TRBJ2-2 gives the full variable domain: GAGVSQSPSNKVTEKGKDVELRCDPISGHTALYWYRQSLGQGLEFLIYFQGNSAPDKSGLPSDRFSAERTGGSVSTLTIQRTQQEDSAVYLCASSELAPTNTGELFFGEGSRLTVL.

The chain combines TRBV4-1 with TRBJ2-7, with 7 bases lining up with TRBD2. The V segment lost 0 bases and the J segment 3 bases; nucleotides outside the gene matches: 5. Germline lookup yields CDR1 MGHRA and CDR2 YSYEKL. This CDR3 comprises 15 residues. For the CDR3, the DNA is TGCGCCAGCAGCCAAGATCGGGGGGAAGACTACGAGCAGTACTTC. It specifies CASSQDRGEDYEQYF.

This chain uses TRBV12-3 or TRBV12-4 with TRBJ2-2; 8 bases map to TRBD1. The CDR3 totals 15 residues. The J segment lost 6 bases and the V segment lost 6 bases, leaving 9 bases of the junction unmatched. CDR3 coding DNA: TGTGCCAGCAGGACCATACAGGGGGATGCCGGGGAGCTGTTTTTT. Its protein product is CASRTIQGDAGELFF.

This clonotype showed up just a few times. The CDR3 sequence: CASSSGLAIDTQYF. The CDR3 DNA reads as TGCGCCAGCAGCTCAGGACTAGCGATTGATACGCAGTATTTT. The V call is TRBV5-1, the J call TRBJ2-3, with TRBD2 matching over 9 bases. Per germline, CDR1 SGHRS and CDR2 YFSETQ. The CDR3 consists of 14 residues. The trim removed 3 bases at V and 6 bases at J, leaving 5 bases unmatched.

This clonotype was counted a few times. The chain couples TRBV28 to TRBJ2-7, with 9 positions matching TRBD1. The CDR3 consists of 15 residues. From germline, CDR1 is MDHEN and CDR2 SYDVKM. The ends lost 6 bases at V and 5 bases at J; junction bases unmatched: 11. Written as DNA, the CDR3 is TGTGCCAGCAGCTGGACAGACAGGGGGGGCAACGAGCAGTACTTC. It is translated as CASSWTDRGGNEQYF.

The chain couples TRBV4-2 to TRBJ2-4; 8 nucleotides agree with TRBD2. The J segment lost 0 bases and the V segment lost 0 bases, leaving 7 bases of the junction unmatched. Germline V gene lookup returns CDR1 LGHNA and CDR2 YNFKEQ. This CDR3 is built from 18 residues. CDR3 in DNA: TGTGCCAGCAGCCAAGAGGTATTAGCGGGATTAGCCAAAAACATTCAGTACTTC. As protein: CASSQEVLAGLAKNIQYF.

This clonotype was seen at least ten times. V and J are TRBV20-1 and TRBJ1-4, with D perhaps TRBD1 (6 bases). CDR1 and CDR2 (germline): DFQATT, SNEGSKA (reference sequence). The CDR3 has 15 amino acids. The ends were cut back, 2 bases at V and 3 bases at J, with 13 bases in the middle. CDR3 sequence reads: CSARSPTGANEKLFF. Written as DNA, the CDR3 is TGCAGTGCTAGATCTCCGACAGGAGCTAATGAAAAACTGTTTTTT.

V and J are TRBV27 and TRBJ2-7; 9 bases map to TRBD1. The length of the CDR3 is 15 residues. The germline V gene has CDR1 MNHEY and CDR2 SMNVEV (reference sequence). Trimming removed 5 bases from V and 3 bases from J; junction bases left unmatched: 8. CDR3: CASSRGQGFIYEQYF. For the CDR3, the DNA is TGTGCCAGCAGTCGCGGACAGGGGTTCATCTACGAGCAGTACTTC.

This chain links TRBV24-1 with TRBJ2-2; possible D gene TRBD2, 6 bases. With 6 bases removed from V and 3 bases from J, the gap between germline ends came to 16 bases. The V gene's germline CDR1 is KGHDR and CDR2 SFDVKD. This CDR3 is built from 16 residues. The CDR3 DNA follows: TGTGCCACCAGTCGAGGGTGGGACTCCTACACCGGGGAGCTGTTTTTT. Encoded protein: CATSRGWDSYTGELFF.

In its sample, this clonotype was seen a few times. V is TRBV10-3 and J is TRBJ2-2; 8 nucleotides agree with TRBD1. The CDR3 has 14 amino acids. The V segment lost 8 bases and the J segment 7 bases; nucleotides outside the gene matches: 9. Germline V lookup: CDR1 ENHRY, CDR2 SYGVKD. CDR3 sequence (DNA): TGTGCCATCGGCAGACAGGGGCCTAACGGGGAGCTGTTTTTT. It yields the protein CAIGRQGPNGELFF.

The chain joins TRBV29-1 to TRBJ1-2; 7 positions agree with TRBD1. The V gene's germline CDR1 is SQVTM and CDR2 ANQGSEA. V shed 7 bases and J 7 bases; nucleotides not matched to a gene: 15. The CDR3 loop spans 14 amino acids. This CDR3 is CSANSEGASFGYTF. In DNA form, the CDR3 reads TGCAGCGCGAACTCCGAGGGGGCGTCCTTTGGCTACACCTTC.

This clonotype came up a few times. This CDR3 reads CASSWGYNEQFF. CDR3 nucleotides: TGTGCCAGCAGTTGGGGGTACAATGAGCAGTTCTTC. This chain connects TRBV27 to TRBJ2-1; D may match TRBD1 or TRBD2 (5 bases each). V gave up 4 bases and J gave up 4 bases, with 5 bases separating them. The CDR3 consists of 12 residues. Germline-derived CDR1 and CDR2 are MNHEY and SMNVEV (reference sequence).

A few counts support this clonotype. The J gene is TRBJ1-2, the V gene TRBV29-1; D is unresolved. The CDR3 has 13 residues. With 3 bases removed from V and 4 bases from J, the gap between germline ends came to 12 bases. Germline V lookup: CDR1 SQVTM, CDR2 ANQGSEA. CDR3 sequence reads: CSVEVGYTYGYTF. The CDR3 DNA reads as TGCAGCGTTGAGGTCGGGTATACCTATGGCTACACCTTC.

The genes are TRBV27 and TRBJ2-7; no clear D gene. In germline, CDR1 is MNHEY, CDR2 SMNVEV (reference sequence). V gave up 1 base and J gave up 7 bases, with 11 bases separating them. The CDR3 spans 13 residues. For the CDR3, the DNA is TGTGCCAGCAGTTTATTGACTGACTTGGAGCAGTACTTC. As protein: CASSLLTDLEQYF.